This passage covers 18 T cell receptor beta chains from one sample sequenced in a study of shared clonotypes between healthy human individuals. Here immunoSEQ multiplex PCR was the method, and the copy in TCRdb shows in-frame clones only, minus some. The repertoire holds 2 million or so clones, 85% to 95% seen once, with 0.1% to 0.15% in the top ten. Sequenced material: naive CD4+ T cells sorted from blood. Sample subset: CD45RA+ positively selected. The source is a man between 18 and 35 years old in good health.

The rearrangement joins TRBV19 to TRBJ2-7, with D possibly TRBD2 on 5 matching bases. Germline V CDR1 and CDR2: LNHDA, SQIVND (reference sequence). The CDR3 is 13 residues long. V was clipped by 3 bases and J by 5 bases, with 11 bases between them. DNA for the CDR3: TGTGCCAGTAGTATCAGGACTTTCCACGAGCAGTACTTC. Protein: CASSIRTFHEQYF.

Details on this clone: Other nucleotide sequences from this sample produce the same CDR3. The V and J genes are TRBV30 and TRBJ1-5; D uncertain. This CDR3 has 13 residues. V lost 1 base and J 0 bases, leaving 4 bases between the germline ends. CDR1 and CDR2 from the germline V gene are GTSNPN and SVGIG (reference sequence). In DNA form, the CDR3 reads TGTGCCTGGAGTGCGGGTAGCAATCAGCCCCAGCATTTT. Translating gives CAWSAGSNQPQHF.

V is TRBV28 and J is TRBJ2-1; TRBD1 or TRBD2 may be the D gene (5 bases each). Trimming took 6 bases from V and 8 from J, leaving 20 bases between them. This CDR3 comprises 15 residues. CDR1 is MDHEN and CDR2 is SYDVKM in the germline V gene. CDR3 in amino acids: CASSRGPTGLYEQFF. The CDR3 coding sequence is TGTGCCAGCAGCCGGGGACCGACGGGTCTCTATGAGCAGTTCTTC.

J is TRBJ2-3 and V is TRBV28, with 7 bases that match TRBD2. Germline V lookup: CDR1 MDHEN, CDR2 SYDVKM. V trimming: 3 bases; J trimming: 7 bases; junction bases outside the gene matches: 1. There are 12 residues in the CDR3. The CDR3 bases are TGTGCCAGCAGTTTCGGGAGGAATACGCAGTATTTT. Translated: CASSFGRNTQYF.

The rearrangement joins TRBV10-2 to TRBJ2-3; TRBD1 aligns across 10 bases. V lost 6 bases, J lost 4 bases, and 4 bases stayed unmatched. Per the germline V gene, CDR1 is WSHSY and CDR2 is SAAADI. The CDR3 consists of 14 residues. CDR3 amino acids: CASRETGGADTQYF. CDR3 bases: TGCGCCAGCAGGGAGACAGGGGGCGCAGATACGCAGTATTTT.

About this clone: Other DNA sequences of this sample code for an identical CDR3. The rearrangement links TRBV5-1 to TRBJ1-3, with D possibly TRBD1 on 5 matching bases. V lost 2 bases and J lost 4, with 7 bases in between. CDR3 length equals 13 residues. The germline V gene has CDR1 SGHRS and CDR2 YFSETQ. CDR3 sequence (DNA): TGCGCCAGCAGCTTAGACAGAGGAAACACCATATATTTT. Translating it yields CASSLDRGNTIYF.

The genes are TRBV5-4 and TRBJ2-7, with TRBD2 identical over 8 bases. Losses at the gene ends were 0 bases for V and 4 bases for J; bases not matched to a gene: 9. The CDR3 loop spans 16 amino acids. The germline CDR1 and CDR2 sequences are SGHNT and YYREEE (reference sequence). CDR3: CASSLDLAGGQYEQYF. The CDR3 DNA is TGTGCCAGCAGCTTGGATCTTGCGGGGGGCCAATACGAGCAGTACTTC.

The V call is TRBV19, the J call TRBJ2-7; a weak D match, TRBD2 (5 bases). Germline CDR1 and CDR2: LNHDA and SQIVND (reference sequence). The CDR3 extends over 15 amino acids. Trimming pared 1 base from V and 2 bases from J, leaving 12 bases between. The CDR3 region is CASSIGPSRTYEQYF. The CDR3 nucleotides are TGTGCCAGTAGTATAGGCCCTAGCAGGACCTACGAGCAGTACTTC.

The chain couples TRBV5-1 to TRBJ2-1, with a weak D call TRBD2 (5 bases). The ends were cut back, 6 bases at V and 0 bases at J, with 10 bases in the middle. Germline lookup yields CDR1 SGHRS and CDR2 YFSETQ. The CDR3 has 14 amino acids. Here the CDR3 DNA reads TGCGCCAGCACCCCGGAGGTCTCCTACAATGAGCAGTTCTTC. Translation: CASTPEVSYNEQFF.

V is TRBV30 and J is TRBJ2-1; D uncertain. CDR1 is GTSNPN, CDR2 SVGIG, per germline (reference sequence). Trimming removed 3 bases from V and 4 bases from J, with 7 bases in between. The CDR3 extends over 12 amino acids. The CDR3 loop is CAWRVEYNEQFF. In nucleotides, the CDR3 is TGTGCCTGGAGGGTAGAATACAATGAGCAGTTCTTC.

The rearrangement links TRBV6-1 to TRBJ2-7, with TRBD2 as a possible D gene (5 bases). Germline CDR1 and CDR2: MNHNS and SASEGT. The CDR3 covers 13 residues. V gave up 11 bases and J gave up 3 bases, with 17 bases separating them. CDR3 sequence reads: CASKRAGFYEQYF. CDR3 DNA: TGTGCCTCTAAACGCGCGGGCTTCTACGAGCAGTACTTC.

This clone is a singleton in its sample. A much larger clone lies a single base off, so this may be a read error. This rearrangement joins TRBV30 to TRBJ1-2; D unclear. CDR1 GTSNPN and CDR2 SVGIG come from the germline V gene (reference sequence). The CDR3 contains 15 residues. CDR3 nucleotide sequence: TGTGACTGGAGTGTACTCCCAGGAGGGAGCTATGGCTACACCTTC. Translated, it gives CDWSVLPGGSYGYTF.

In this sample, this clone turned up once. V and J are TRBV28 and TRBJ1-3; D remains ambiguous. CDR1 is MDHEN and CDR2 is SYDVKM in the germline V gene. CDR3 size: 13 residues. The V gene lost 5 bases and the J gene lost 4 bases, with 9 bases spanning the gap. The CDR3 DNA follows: TGTGCCAGCAGTGCAGGCCAGGGAAACACCATATATTTT. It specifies CASSAGQGNTIYF.

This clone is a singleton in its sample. DNA of the CDR3: TGTGCCAGCAGCGAGGGACTCATCGGAGAGGGAGAGACCCAGTACTTC. Translation: CASSEGLIGEGETQYF. This chain joins TRBV9 and TRBJ2-5, with D possibly being TRBD2 (6 bases). This CDR3 is 16 amino acids long. V was shortened by 3 bases and J by 4 bases, with 19 bases between the two germline ends. From germline, CDR1 is SGDLS and CDR2 YYNGEE.

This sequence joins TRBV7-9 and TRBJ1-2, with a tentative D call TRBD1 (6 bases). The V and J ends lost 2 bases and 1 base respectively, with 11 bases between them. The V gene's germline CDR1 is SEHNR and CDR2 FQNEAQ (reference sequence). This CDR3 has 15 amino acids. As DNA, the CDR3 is TGTGCCAGCAGCTTAAAGGGGGGGAATAACTATGGCTACACCTTC. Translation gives CASSLKGGNNYGYTF.

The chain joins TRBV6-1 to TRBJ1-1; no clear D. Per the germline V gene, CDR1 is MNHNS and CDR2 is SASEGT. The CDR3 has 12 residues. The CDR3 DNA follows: TGTGTCACAACTCGAGCACAGACTGAAGCTTTCTTT. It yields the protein CVTTRAQTEAFF.

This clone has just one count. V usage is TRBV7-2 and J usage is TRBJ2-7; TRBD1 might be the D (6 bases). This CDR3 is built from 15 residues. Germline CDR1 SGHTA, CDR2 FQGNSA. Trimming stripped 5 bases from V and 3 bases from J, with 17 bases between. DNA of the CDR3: TGTGCCAGCAGCCTCGACATGGTACAGGGCTACGAGCAGTACTTC. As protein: CASSLDMVQGYEQYF.

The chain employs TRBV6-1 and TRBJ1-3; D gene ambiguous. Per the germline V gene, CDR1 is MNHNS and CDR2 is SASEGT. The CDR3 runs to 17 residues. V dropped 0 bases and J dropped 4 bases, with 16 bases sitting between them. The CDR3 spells CASSEALGSVSGNTIYF. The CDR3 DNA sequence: TGTGCCAGCAGTGAAGCGTTGGGGAGCGTTTCAGGAAACACCATATATTTT.